The 9 T cell receptor beta chains reported below all come from one sample, sequenced in a study of T cell repertoires in cytomegalovirus infection. Each CDR3 protein gets one entry after TCRdb re-called the reads with MiXCR. The profile shows some 940,000 distinct CDR3 sequences, about a third of them singletons. No cognate antigen is known for these TCRs. The sequenced sample was cultured CD8+ T cells from PBMCs, obtained from culture after CMV antigen stimulation. The receptors originated from a human donor in good health (CMV status not recorded). Some clones in this sample may be carry-over from other donors' samples.

The V gene is TRBV3-1, the J gene TRBJ2-2; maybe TRBD1 (5 bases). The CDR3 contains 17 residues. From germline, CDR1 is LGHDT and CDR2 YNNKEL (reference sequence). V dropped 0 bases and J dropped 0 bases, with 11 bases sitting between them. The CDR3, as DNA: TGTGCCAGCAGCCAAGATACCTGGGGCTCGAACACCGGGGAGCTGTTTTTT. This translates into CASSQDTWGSNTGELFF.

This clonotype was seen ten or more times. This chain uses TRBV27 with TRBJ2-1; 9 bases match TRBD1. The J segment lost 3 bases and the V segment lost 8 bases, leaving 11 bases of the junction unmatched. The CDR3 consists of 16 residues. Germline V CDR1 and CDR2: MNHEY, SMNVEV (reference sequence). The CDR3 reads CASSLQGATFYNEQFF. The CDR3 DNA follows: TGTGCCAGCTCACTACAGGGGGCTACTTTCTACAATGAGCAGTTCTTC.

For this clonotype: The CDR3 does not end in the conserved phenylalanine or tryptophan, so this is likely a read error. The rearrangement links TRBV27 to TRBJ1-5; D unclear. The CDR3 spans 13 residues. Germline V gene data show CDR1 as MNHEY and CDR2 as SMNVEV (reference sequence). Trimming removed 4 bases at V and 5 bases at J, with 9 bases between. CDR3 in DNA: TGTGCCAGCAGTTCAGGCTTGGATCAGCCCCAGCATTCT. This translates into CASSSGLDQPQHS.

This clonotype was seen repeatedly, ten times or more. This chain uses TRBV7-6 with TRBJ1-3; tentative D call: TRBD1 (6 bases). The CDR3 consists of 15 residues. V lost 4 bases, J lost 4 bases, and 14 bases lay in between. Germline V gives CDR1 SGHVS, CDR2 FNYEAQ. The CDR3 DNA follows: TGTGCCAGCAGCTATGGGGGGCTTGAAGGAAACACCATATATTTT. Amino acid sequence: CASSYGGLEGNTIYF.

This clonotype was detected ten times or more. This chain joins TRBV7-6 and TRBJ2-1, with 12 bases that match TRBD2. The CDR3 is made up of 18 amino acids. The V gene's germline CDR1 is SGHVS and CDR2 FNYEAQ. The ends lost 2 bases at V and 5 bases at J; junction bases unmatched: 10. The CDR3 is CASSLLAGGPGTNNEQFF. The CDR3 DNA follows: TGTGCCAGCAGCTTACTAGCGGGGGGGCCGGGGACGAACAATGAGCAGTTCTTC.

This clonotype was seen more than once but under ten times. The rearrangement joins TRBV4-2 to TRBJ2-5; weak D call: TRBD1 (6 bases). The V and J ends lost 0 bases and 1 base respectively, with 12 bases between them. The CDR3 extends over 16 amino acids. Germline V gene data show CDR1 as LGHNA and CDR2 as YNFKEQ. CDR3 bases: TGTGCCAGCAGCCAAGATCCGACAGGTTTCCAAGAGACCCAGTACTTC. This sequence encodes CASSQDPTGFQETQYF.

The chain employs TRBV23-1 and TRBJ2-7; TRBD1 matches 8 bases. TRBV23-1 is classed as an ORF, of uncertain function. The ends lost 1 base at V and 3 bases at J; junction bases unmatched: 8. The CDR3 contains 16 residues. CDR3 sequence (DNA): TGCGCCAGCAGTCAATTCGCCCTGGACAGGGACTACGAGCAGTACGTC. Amino acids: CASSQFALDRDYEQYV.

This clonotype was observed a handful of times. The genes are TRBV10-2 and TRBJ2-7, with 9 bases aligning to TRBD1. This CDR3 spans 15 amino acids. V lost 8 bases, J lost 3 bases, and 11 bases stayed unmatched. In germline, CDR1 is WSHSY, CDR2 SAAADI. Here the CDR3 reads CASLVGQGAFYEQYF. The CDR3, as DNA: TGCGCCAGCTTAGTGGGACAGGGCGCATTCTACGAGCAGTACTTC.

This clonotype has a handful of counts. The chain has TRBV5-4 and TRBJ2-7, with 9 bases identical to TRBD1. Trimming removed 4 bases from V and 7 bases from J; junction bases left unmatched: 9. Germline CDR1 is SGHNT and CDR2 is YYREEE (reference sequence). This CDR3 region has 14 residues. Here the CDR3 reads CASSEDRGNSEQYF. DNA of the CDR3: TGTGCCAGCAGCGAGGACAGGGGTAACTCGGAGCAGTACTTC.